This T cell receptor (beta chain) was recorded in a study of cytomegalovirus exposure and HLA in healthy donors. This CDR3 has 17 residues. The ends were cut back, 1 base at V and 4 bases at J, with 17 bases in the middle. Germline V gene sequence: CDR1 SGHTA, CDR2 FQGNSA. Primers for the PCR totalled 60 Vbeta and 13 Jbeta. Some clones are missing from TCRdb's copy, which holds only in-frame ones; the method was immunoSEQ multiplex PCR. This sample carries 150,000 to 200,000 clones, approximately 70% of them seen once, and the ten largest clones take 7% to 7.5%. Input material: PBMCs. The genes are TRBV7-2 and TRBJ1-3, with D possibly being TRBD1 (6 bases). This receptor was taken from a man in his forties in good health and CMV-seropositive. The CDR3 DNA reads TGTGCCAGCAGCTTAGTGGCAGGGGAGAGTTCCGGAAACACCATATATTTT. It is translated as CASSLVAGESSGNTIYF.